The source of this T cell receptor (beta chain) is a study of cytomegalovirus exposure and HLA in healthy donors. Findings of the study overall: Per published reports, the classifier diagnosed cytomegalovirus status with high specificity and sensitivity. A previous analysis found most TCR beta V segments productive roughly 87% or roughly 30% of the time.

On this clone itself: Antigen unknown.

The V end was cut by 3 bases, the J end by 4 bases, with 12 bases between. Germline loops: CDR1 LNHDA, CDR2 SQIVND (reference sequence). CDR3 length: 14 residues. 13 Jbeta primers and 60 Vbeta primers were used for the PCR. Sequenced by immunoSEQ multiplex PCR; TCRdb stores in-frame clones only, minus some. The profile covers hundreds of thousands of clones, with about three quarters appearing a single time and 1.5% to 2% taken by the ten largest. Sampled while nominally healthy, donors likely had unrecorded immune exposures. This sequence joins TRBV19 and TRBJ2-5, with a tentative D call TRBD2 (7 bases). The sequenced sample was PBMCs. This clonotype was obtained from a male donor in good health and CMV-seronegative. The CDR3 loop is CASSMGGRGETQYF. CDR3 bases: TGTGCCAGTAGTATGGGGGGGCGCGGAGAGACCCAGTACTTC.